This T cell receptor beta chain was identified during a study of cytomegalovirus exposure and HLA in healthy donors. In the PCR, 60 Vbeta and 13 Jbeta primers were used. Sequenced by immunoSEQ multiplex PCR; TCRdb stores in-frame clones only, minus some. The table lists tens of thousands of clones, roughly 70% of them singletons. V lost 0 bases to trimming and J lost 7 bases; unmatched junction nucleotides: 9. Germline loops: CDR1 SGDLS, CDR2 YYNGEE. The CDR3 loop spans 17 amino acids. Study conclusions and caveats: Most TCR sequences were seen very rarely across donors, but some public TCRs occurred in many.

To note about this clone: Antigen unknown.

The clonotype was recovered from a woman in her forties or fifties in good health and CMV-seropositive. Sequencing was carried out using PBMCs. The J gene is TRBJ1-6, the V gene TRBV9, with TRBD1 matching 8 bases. CDR3 bases: TGTGCCAGCAGCGTAGGAATTAACAGGGGGGCCAATTCACCCCTCCACTTT. As protein: CASSVGINRGANSPLHF.